This T cell receptor beta chain was observed in a study of T-cell reconstitution after alpha-beta-depleted transplantation in children (dated by TCRdb to 2016 to 2017). About the investigation overall: Using TCR repertoire profiling, the study quantitatively followed how T-cell immune reconstitution unfolded in children after TCRalphabeta/CD19-depleted allogeneic hematopoietic cell transplantation.

This clonotype appeared once. The antigen it recognizes is unknown. Base qualities are missing; no much larger clone stands one base away. One read yields weak evidence. The library was generated by PCR. The sample was run on an Illumina HiSeq 2500. TCR libraries were prepared with molecular barcoding, using unique molecular identifiers to normalize TCRbeta repertoire quantification. In TCRdb, the public reads were trimmed at Q25 with fastp and aligned with MiXCR, with productive beta chains retained. Rows matching on CDR3 protein sequence are summarized as one entry with the most common DNA and genes. This sample lists about 440,000 distinct CDR3 sequences; 43% were detected once. The top ten constitute 27% of the sample. What the research found in general, with its limitations: In some patients, the high TCRbeta diversity seen at day 60 was put down to recipient T cells and intrathymic progenitors that had survived conditioning. The apparently early recovery of alphabetaT-cell counts about two months after transplant reportedly depended on only several hundred rapidly expanded clones that came from non-depleted graft cells. The frequencies of hyperexpanded clones fell over the following months, and after one year, T-cell counts and TCRbeta diversity were mostly attributed to newly produced T cells.

The germline V end is reduced by 5 bases and the J end by 5 bases; junction bases left unmatched: 8. The CDR3, from cysteine to phenylalanine, totals 15 residues. Only CDR3 DNA remains: 45 bases, in frame from the first base. The intended sense of this specimen's treatment or condition label: allogeneic hematopoietic cell transplantation with graft depleted of TCRalphabeta T cells and CD19 B cells. The transplant recipients were children given TCRalphabeta/CD19-depleted allogeneic hematopoietic cell grafts. This clonotype was obtained from a girl aged 2 to 10 with aplastic anemia, due to receive a stem cell transplant. The sequences come from PBMCs, collected before TCRalphabeta/CD19-depleted stem cell transplant. The rearranged segments are TRBV12-3 or TRBV12-4 and TRBJ2-5, and TRBD2 aligns with 10 junction nucleotides. The DNA sequence is given as TGTGCCAGCAGTCAAAGCGGGGGGGCGCTTGAGACCCAGTACTTC. Its amino acids are CASSQSGGALETQYF.